One sample yielded the 26 T cell receptor beta chains listed below, sequenced in a study of quantifying T cell responses using KT2 cells. Study-wide background: Reverse transcription used primers in the TCR alpha and beta constant regions.

The cDNA 3' end received a ligated oligonucleotide with a UMI. An equimolar mix of RC1.1 and RC1.2 primed the beta chain across TRBC1 and TRBC2. MiXCR, applied by TCRdb to the UMI-ligation and nested PCR reads, yields one record per CDR3 protein. The sample has 39,000 or so distinct CDR3 sequences; over 15% are singletons. Sequenced input: PBMCs spiked with cells of the T cell clone KT2. These TCRs come from a human donor.

The V and J genes are TRBV4-3 and TRBJ2-1; 10 nucleotides match TRBD2. Unmatched junction bases numbered 7, after V lost 0 bases and J lost 5 bases. The CDR3 runs to 17 residues. Germline V lookup: CDR1 LGHNA, CDR2 YSLEER. The CDR3 nucleotides are TGCGCCAGCAGCCAAGACTTCGGGACTAGCGTAAACAATGAGCAGTTCTTC. Its translation is CASSQDFGTSVNNEQFF.

This chain uses TRBV6-2 or TRBV6-3 with TRBJ1-4; D unclear. CDR3 size: 14 residues. Germline V lookup: CDR1 MNHEY, CDR2 SVGEGT. Between the trimmed V and J ends, which lost 6 bases and 7 bases, there was a span of 15 bases. The CDR3 spells CASRYSSAREKLFF. The CDR3 coding sequence is TGTGCCAGCAGATATTCGTCGGCCCGTGAAAAACTGTTTTTT.

The chain has TRBV20-1 and TRBJ1-2, with a possible D match to TRBD1 (5 bases). This CDR3 is built from 13 residues. Germline V gene sequence: CDR1 DFQATT, CDR2 SNEGSKA (reference sequence). V lost 3 bases, J lost 3 bases, and 11 bases lay in between. DNA of the CDR3: TGCAGTGCTAGCAGGGATCCAGACTATGGCTACACCTTC. Its protein product is CSASRDPDYGYTF.

This clonotype has only a few counts. This chain links TRBV6-1 with TRBJ2-6, with unresolved D. V lost 4 bases and J lost 1, with 8 bases in between. The germline gives CDR1 MNHNS, CDR2 SASEGT. The CDR3 loop spans 15 amino acids. The CDR3 loop reads CASSATVSGANVLTF. The CDR3 nucleotides read TGTGCCAGCAGTGCGACGGTGTCTGGGGCCAACGTCCTGACTTTC.

A single count supports this clonotype. The gene calls are TRBV23-1 and TRBJ2-7; TRBD1 agrees at 8 bases. TRBV23-1 is assigned to the ORF class and has an uncertain function. CDR3 size: 20 residues. Trimming at V came to 6 bases and at J to 6 bases, leaving 28 bases not matched to a gene. The CDR3 is CASSRPLILKRRGRRPEQYF. The CDR3 coding sequence is TGCGCCAGCAGCCGTCCTTTGATTCTAAAACGCAGGGGGCGCCGCCCCGAGCAGTACTTC.

This CDR3 is CASSQGLAGADTQYF. For the CDR3, the DNA is TGCGCCAGCAGCCAAGGGCTAGCGGGGGCAGATACGCAGTATTTT. The rearrangement links TRBV4-3 to TRBJ2-3; 10 bases fit TRBD2. Germline V gene sequence: CDR1 LGHNA, CDR2 YSLEER. The CDR3 has 15 residues. J lost 4 bases, V lost 1 base, and 2 bases had no gene match.

The table lists this clonotype with many counts. This rearrangement joins TRBV20-1 to TRBJ2-3; D possibly corresponds to TRBD1 (5 bases). V lost 0 bases, J lost 1 base, and 8 bases lay in between. Germline V gives CDR1 DFQATT, CDR2 SNEGSKA (reference sequence). The CDR3 has 14 amino acids. This CDR3 reads CSARDVRGTDTQYF. Written as DNA, the CDR3 is TGCAGTGCTAGAGATGTCAGGGGCACAGATACGCAGTATTTT.

This clonotype was detected a few times. CDR3 bases: TGTGCCACAACCTCAACAGGGAACACTGAAGCTTTCTTT. This sequence encodes CATTSTGNTEAFF. The chain links TRBV19 to TRBJ1-1, with D perhaps TRBD1 (5 bases). The CDR3 runs to 13 residues. The germline V gene has CDR1 LNHDA and CDR2 SQIVND (reference sequence). Between the trimmed V and J ends, which lost 10 bases and 1 base, there was a span of 13 bases.

Only a few counts were recorded for this clonotype. The chain recombines TRBV14 with TRBJ2-1; D is perhaps TRBD1 (6 bases). The V gene lost 2 bases and the J gene lost 7 bases, with 9 bases spanning the gap. The CDR3 runs to 13 residues. CDR1 is SGHDN and CDR2 is FVKESK in the germline V gene. CDR3: CASSQQGRNEQFF. DNA of the CDR3: TGTGCCAGCAGCCAACAGGGGCGGAATGAGCAGTTCTTC.

The chain combines TRBV7-6 with TRBJ1-6, with D possibly being TRBD1 (5 bases). This CDR3 is built from 17 residues. Germline values: CDR1 SGHVS, CDR2 FNYEAQ. Trimming pared 1 base from V and 5 bases from J, leaving 15 bases between. This CDR3 is CASSLGGGWVDNSPLHF. For the CDR3, the DNA is TGTGCCAGCAGCTTAGGCGGGGGTTGGGTCGATAATTCACCCCTCCACTTT.

The V and J genes are TRBV2 and TRBJ2-7, with unresolved D. Trimming pared 4 bases from V and 2 bases from J, leaving 6 bases between. The length of the CDR3 is 12 residues. CDR1 and CDR2 (germline): SNHLY, FYNNEI. The CDR3 DNA is TGTGCCAGCAGTGGACGGGCCTACGAGCAGTACTTC. Protein sequence: CASSGRAYEQYF.

The chain uses TRBV5-1 and TRBJ1-1, with D maybe TRBD1 (6 bases). V shed 4 bases and J shed 1 base, with 14 bases lying between them. The CDR3 consists of 15 residues. The germline CDR1 and CDR2 sequences are SGHRS and YFSETQ. DNA for the CDR3: TGCGCCAGCAGCGGGGCTGGGGGCGAGAACACTGAAGCTTTCTTT. This codes for CASSGAGGENTEAFF.

This clonotype was seen a handful of times. This chain uses TRBV20-1 with TRBJ1-5; D is perhaps TRBD1 (6 bases). CDR3 length: 15 amino acids. Trimming stripped 4 bases from V and 4 bases from J, with 17 bases between. CDR1 DFQATT and CDR2 SNEGSKA come from the germline V gene (reference sequence). For the CDR3, the DNA is TGCAGTGCTAAGTCTTATCAGGGGTCGAATCAGCCCCAGCATTTT. It translates to CSAKSYQGSNQPQHF.

This sequence joins TRBV6-5 and TRBJ1-1; the D gene is possibly TRBD1 (5 bases). V was pared by 7 bases and J by 1 base, with 19 bases between. CDR1 is MNHEY, CDR2 SVGAGI, per germline. The CDR3 sequence is 16 residues long. CDR3 bases: TGTGCCAGCACCCCGGTGGGTCGGCAGGGGAACACTGAAGCTTTCTTT. Translated: CASTPVGRQGNTEAFF.

The chain combines TRBV6-6 with TRBJ1-1, with a possible D match to TRBD1 (5 bases). Deletions cut 6 bases from V and 2 bases from J, with 16 bases between. CDR1 and CDR2 (germline): MNHNY, SVGAGI (reference sequence). The CDR3 is 15 residues long. The CDR3 nucleotides are TGTGCCAGCAGACTTCTAGGGACCGGCAACACTGAAGCTTTCTTT. Its protein product is CASRLLGTGNTEAFF.

The genes are TRBV2 and TRBJ2-1; TRBD2 matches 9 bases. The junction had 8 bases not matched to a gene; V was cut back by 7 bases and J by 4 bases. CDR1 and CDR2 from the germline V gene are SNHLY and FYNNEI. The CDR3 spans 15 residues. CDR3 DNA: TGTGCCAGCACTCGGGGGCGGGGGGGATACAATGAGCAGTTCTTC. The encoded protein is CASTRGRGGYNEQFF.

This clonotype turned up a few times. V is TRBV6-2 or TRBV6-3 and J is TRBJ2-5; D gene ambiguous. V gave up 0 bases and J gave up 3 bases, with 5 bases separating them. Germline assignment: CDR1 MNHEY and CDR2 SVGEGT. This CDR3 contains 13 residues. CDR3: CASSYSIEETQYF. The CDR3 bases are TGTGCCAGCAGTTACTCGATAGAAGAGACCCAGTACTTC.

Many counts were recorded for this clonotype. The rearrangement links TRBV7-2 to TRBJ1-5; TRBD1 matches at 8 bases. V lost 1 base to trimming and J lost 3 bases; unmatched junction nucleotides: 5. This CDR3 has 16 amino acids. From germline, CDR1 is SGHTA and CDR2 FQGNSA. The CDR3 DNA reads as TGTGCCAGCAGCTTAGACTGGACAGGGTCCAATCAGCCCCAGCATTTT. This encodes CASSLDWTGSNQPQHF. The full variable domain, in which reference TRBV7-2 and TRBJ1-5 provide the parts outside the CDR3, is GAGVSQSPSNKVTEKGKDVELRCDPISGHTALYWYRQSLGQGLEFLIYFQGNSAPDKSGLPSDRFSAERTGGSVSTLTIQRTQQEDSAVYLCASSLDWTGSNQPQHFGDGTRLSIL.

This chain connects TRBV20-1 to TRBJ2-3; tentatively, D is TRBD2 (6 bases). Germline CDR1 reads DFQATT; CDR2 reads SNEGSKA (reference sequence). The CDR3 has 13 amino acids. Trimming stripped 3 bases from V and 0 bases from J, with 7 bases between. The CDR3 nucleotides are TGCAGTGCTAGTAGCGGCAGCACAGATACGCAGTATTTT. This codes for CSASSGSTDTQYF.

This rearrangement joins TRBV25-1 to TRBJ2-1, with 9 bases aligning to TRBD2. The CDR3 totals 15 residues. Per germline, CDR1 MGHDK and CDR2 SYGVNS. Trimming cost V 3 bases and J 9 bases; bases outside gene matches: 9. The CDR3 bases are TGTGCCAGCAGTGAGCTTAGCGGGAGCGACAGTGAGCAGTTCTTC. This encodes CASSELSGSDSEQFF. Filled out from reference TRBV25-1 and TRBJ2-1, the complete variable domain reads EADIYQTPRYLVIGTGKKITLECSQTMGHDKMYWYQQDPGMELHLIHYSYGVNSTEKGDLSSESTVSRIRTEHFPLTLESARPSHTSQYLCASSELSGSDSEQFFGPGTRLTVL.

This clonotype was seen only a few times. This sequence joins TRBV6-2 or TRBV6-3 and TRBJ2-7, with TRBD1 identical over 7 bases. The length of the CDR3 is 15 residues. V was pared by 2 bases and J by 2 bases, with 6 bases of the junction left unmatched. Germline assignment: CDR1 MNHEY and CDR2 SVGEGT. CDR3 in DNA: TGTGCCAGCAGTTACGAAGGAACAGGGGCCTACGAGCAGTACTTC. Translated: CASSYEGTGAYEQYF.

This sequence joins TRBV2 and TRBJ2-6; D gene ambiguous. V shed 5 bases and J shed 1 base, with 12 bases lying between them. This CDR3 region has 16 residues. Germline values: CDR1 SNHLY, CDR2 FYNNEI. The CDR3: CASSSDGISGANVLTF. The CDR3 nucleotides are TGTGCCAGCAGTTCGGACGGAATATCTGGGGCCAACGTCCTGACTTTC.

This clonotype was counted ten times or more. This sequence joins TRBV2 and TRBJ2-3; possibly TRBD2 for D (6 bases). The CDR3 length is 14 residues. Trimming left V 6 bases short and J 1 base short, with 11 bases between. Germline assignment: CDR1 SNHLY and CDR2 FYNNEI. In DNA form, the CDR3 reads TGTGCCAGCAGCGGAGGGGTACGCACAGATACGCAGTATTTT. Its translation: CASSGGVRTDTQYF.

This clonotype was observed a handful of times. The CDR3 region has the DNA TGCGCCAGCACGGAAGGATGGCCCTTCTTCCCAGATACGCAGTATTTT. It encodes CASTEGWPFFPDTQYF. This chain connects TRBV5-1 to TRBJ2-3; unclear D gene. The V end lost 6 bases, the J end lost 4 bases, and 21 bases lay between the germline ends. The CDR3 has 16 amino acids. Germline lookup yields CDR1 SGHRS and CDR2 YFSETQ.

This clonotype was seen only a few times. The rearrangement joins TRBV29-1 to TRBJ2-3, with 7 bases identical to TRBD2. CDR1 is SQVTM and CDR2 is ANQGSEA in the germline V gene. The CDR3 extends over 13 amino acids. The J segment lost 3 bases and the V segment lost 7 bases, leaving 7 bases of the junction unmatched. DNA for the CDR3: TGCAGCGCTGGGGGGGGTGCGACAGATACGCAGTATTTT. This sequence encodes CSAGGGATDTQYF.

J is TRBJ2-7 and V is TRBV15; TRBD1 might be the D (5 bases). The CDR3 contains 14 residues. V was cut by 0 bases and J by 4 bases, with 10 bases left in between. Germline loops: CDR1 LNHNV, CDR2 YYDKDF (reference sequence). The CDR3 here is CATSREGALYEQYF. The CDR3 DNA follows: TGTGCCACCAGCAGAGAAGGGGCCTTATACGAGCAGTACTTC.